This entry lists 23 T cell receptor beta chains sequenced from one sample in a study of CD4+ T cells in melanoma (dated by TCRdb to 2022 to 2024). The method was the immunoSEQ multiplex PCR assay. TCRdb mirrors the immuneACCESS table, restricted to in-frame sequences. Some clones are absent from its copies; in checked studies, under half trace to an unresolved V gene, and the reason for the others is unknown. The sample table shows some 120,000 clones, and approximately 92% are seen once. The ten largest make up around 3.3% of the sample. Sequences were obtained from peripheral blood. Every receptor here comes from a human donor with melanoma.

The V and J genes are TRBV9 and TRBJ2-5, with D maybe TRBD2 (7 bases). Germline CDR1 and CDR2: SGDLS and YYNGEE. There are 17 residues in the CDR3. Trimming removed 0 bases at V and 4 bases at J, with 19 bases between. CDR3 DNA sequence: TGTGCCAGCAGCGTAGGGGATGGGGGGGCTTGGGGAGAGACCCAGTACTTC. Encoded protein: CASSVGDGGAWGETQYF.

The chain links TRBV11-2 to TRBJ2-7; maybe TRBD1 (5 bases). Trimming pared 0 bases from V and 1 base from J, leaving 10 bases between. The CDR3 covers 15 residues. CDR1 and CDR2 (germline): SGHAT, FQNNGV. CDR3 in DNA: TGTGCCAGCAGCTTAGAACGGGCAGGGTCCTACGAGCAGTACTTC. Translation: CASSLERAGSYEQYF.

The V and J genes are TRBV28 and TRBJ1-5; D not resolved. The length of the CDR3 is 14 residues. The V end was cut by 4 bases, the J end by 1 base, with 8 bases between. CDR1 and CDR2 (germline): MDHEN, SYDVKM. CDR3 nucleotide sequence: TGTGCCAGCAGTTACAGTGTCAGCAATCAGCCCCAGCATTTT. Translation gives CASSYSVSNQPQHF.

The chain is built from TRBV6-5 and TRBJ2-1, with D uncertain. This CDR3 spans 13 amino acids. Germline CDR1 reads MNHEY; CDR2 reads SVGAGI. The germline V and J ends were trimmed by 0 bases and 6 bases, with 6 bases remaining between them. CDR3 nucleotide sequence: TGTGCCAGCAGTTACTCGGTCTTCAATGAGCAGTTCTTC. Protein product: CASSYSVFNEQFF.

To note about this clone: A read error may produce the germline difference seen at one junction end. This chain's CDR3 is CASSQGGFYEQYF. CDR3 in DNA: TGCGCCAGCAGTCAAGGCGGGTTCTACGAGCAGTACTTC. The chain uses TRBV4-3 and TRBJ2-5, with a tentative D call TRBD2 (5 bases). The J call could be wrong; TRBJ2-7 is a better fit for the DNA end. The germline gives CDR1 LGHNA, CDR2 YSLEER. The CDR3 totals 13 residues.

This chain connects TRBV20-1 to TRBJ1-2; D possibly corresponds to TRBD1 (5 bases). This CDR3 has 11 amino acids. Germline V lookup: CDR1 DFQATT, CDR2 SNEGSKA (reference sequence). Trimming left V 5 bases short and J 3 bases short, with 7 bases between. CDR3 in DNA: TGCAGTGCTGGGGGAGACTATGGCTACACCTTC. Amino acids: CSAGGDYGYTF.

The V and J genes are TRBV9 and TRBJ2-3; possible D gene TRBD2, 5 bases. V lost 0 bases to trimming and J lost 4 bases, with 6 bases between them. The CDR3 loop spans 13 amino acids. Germline CDR1 SGDLS, CDR2 YYNGEE. CDR3 residues: CASSVASPDTQYF. CDR3 DNA: TGTGCCAGCAGCGTAGCTAGCCCAGATACGCAGTATTTT.

CDR3 protein: CASSLASPVEQYF. The CDR3 nucleotides are TGCGCCAGCAGCTTAGCTTCTCCGGTCGAGCAGTACTTC. This chain joins TRBV5-1 and TRBJ2-7; no clear D. This CDR3 region has 13 residues. Germline V gene sequence: CDR1 SGHRS, CDR2 YFSETQ. Deletions cut 2 bases from V and 6 bases from J, with 12 bases between.

This chain uses TRBV28 with TRBJ1-2; 9 positions agree with TRBD1. Germline V gene sequence: CDR1 MDHEN, CDR2 SYDVKM. The CDR3 extends over 14 amino acids. Trimming cost V 7 bases and J 7 bases; bases outside gene matches: 10. The CDR3 DNA reads as TGTGCCAGCACCCTACAGGGGGCTTTCGGTGGCTACACCTTC. Residues: CASTLQGAFGGYTF.

J is TRBJ1-5 and V is TRBV19, with D unresolved. The germline V gene encodes CDR1 LNHDA and CDR2 SQIVND (reference sequence). The CDR3 contains 16 residues. The ends were cut back, 0 bases at V and 1 base at J, with 10 bases in the middle. Written as DNA, the CDR3 is TGTGCCAGTAGTATAGAGGCGGGTCGGAGCAATCAGCCCCAGCATTTT. It translates to CASSIEAGRSNQPQHF.

The chain links TRBV9 to TRBJ2-1; no clear D. Trimming pared 4 bases from V and 6 bases from J, leaving 11 bases between. Germline V CDR1 and CDR2: SGDLS, YYNGEE. The CDR3 extends over 13 amino acids. DNA for the CDR3: TGTGCCAGCAGCCTCCTCTTAGGCAATGAGCAGTTCTTC. Its translation is CASSLLLGNEQFF.

This chain joins TRBV4-3 and TRBJ1-2; no reliable D call. CDR3 size: 15 residues. The ends were cut back, 1 base at V and 9 bases at J, with 18 bases in the middle. CDR1 and CDR2 (germline): LGHNA, YSLEER. The CDR3 DNA reads as TGCGCCAGCAGCCAAGGTGAAGTTGCGGGCGGGAGCTACACCTTC. Its translation: CASSQGEVAGGSYTF.

This chain joins TRBV6-5 and TRBJ2-7; 8 nucleotides match TRBD2. There are 15 residues in the CDR3. Germline CDR1 is MNHEY and CDR2 is SVGAGI. The ends lost 6 bases at V and 3 bases at J; junction bases unmatched: 10. Here the CDR3 reads CASSREAGASYEQYF. CDR3 nucleotide sequence: TGTGCCAGCAGCCGGGAAGCGGGAGCAAGCTACGAGCAGTACTTC.

The J gene is TRBJ1-6, the V gene TRBV7-2; possible D gene TRBD1, 6 bases. The V gene's germline CDR1 is SGHTA and CDR2 FQGNSA. The CDR3 loop spans 16 amino acids. V lost 5 bases to trimming and J lost 6 bases, with 17 bases between them. The CDR3 spells CASSILQGIPNSPLHF. As DNA, the CDR3 is TGTGCCAGCAGCATTTTACAGGGAATCCCTAATTCACCCCTCCACTTT. Full variable domain (outside the CDR3, taken from reference TRBV7-2 and TRBJ1-6): GAGVSQSPSNKVTEKGKDVELRCDPISGHTALYWYRQSLGQGLEFLIYFQGNSAPDKSGLPSDRFSAERTGGSVSTLTIQRTQQEDSAVYLCASSILQGIPNSPLHFGNGTRLTVT.

This chain uses TRBV15 with TRBJ1-3; D unclear. Germline CDR1 is LNHNV and CDR2 is YYDKDF (reference sequence). Trimming took 0 bases from V and 1 from J, leaving 7 bases between them. There are 15 residues in the CDR3. The chain's CDR3 is CATSRESFSGNTIYF. CDR3 DNA sequence: TGTGCCACCAGCAGAGAGTCATTTTCTGGAAACACCATATATTTT.

This clone was seen only a few times. CDR3 protein: CASQAGQGKVTGELFF. The CDR3 DNA follows: TGCGCCAGCCAAGCGGGACAGGGGAAAGTAACCGGGGAGCTGTTTTTT. The chain recombines TRBV5-1 with TRBJ2-2; 10 bases are shared with TRBD1. Germline V gives CDR1 SGHRS, CDR2 YFSETQ. The ends lost 7 bases at V and 5 bases at J; junction bases unmatched: 11. This CDR3 is built from 16 residues.

This chain links TRBV19 with TRBJ2-5; 8 bases align to TRBD1. J lost 5 bases, V lost 6 bases, and 8 bases had no gene match. The CDR3 contains 14 residues. Per germline, CDR1 LNHDA and CDR2 SQIVND (reference sequence). The CDR3 DNA reads as TGTGCCAGTAGACTGACAGGGGCAGTGGAGACCCAGTACTTC. Protein sequence: CASRLTGAVETQYF.

The rearrangement joins TRBV25-1 to TRBJ1-4, with 10 bases matching TRBD1. CDR1 and CDR2 (germline): MGHDK, SYGVNS. The V gene end was trimmed by 1 base and the J gene end by 6 bases; junction bases not matched to a gene: 2. This CDR3 spans 15 amino acids. CDR3 coding DNA: TGTGCCAGCAGTGAATGGGGGACAGGGGATGAAAAACTGTTTTTT. Encoded protein: CASSEWGTGDEKLFF.

V and J are TRBV29-1 and TRBJ1-2; 8 bases are a match to TRBD1. CDR3 length equals 16 residues. CDR1 SQVTM and CDR2 ANQGSEA come from the germline V gene. Germline trimming cut 8 bases from V and 2 bases from J; bases unmatched to any gene: 16. CDR3 DNA: TGCAGCATCCTTGGACAGGGAGTTCTAAAAAACTATGGCTACACCTTC. It is translated as CSILGQGVLKNYGYTF.

The V call is TRBV7-2, the J call TRBJ2-7; D unresolved. CDR1 and CDR2 (germline): SGHTA, FQGNSA. Trimming removed 5 bases from V and 2 bases from J, with 7 bases in between. This CDR3 comprises 12 residues. The chain's CDR3 is CASSRGTYEQYF. CDR3 nucleotide sequence: TGTGCCAGCAGCCGTGGGACCTACGAGCAGTACTTC.

The chain has TRBV15 and TRBJ1-4; D is unresolved. Germline V CDR1 and CDR2: LNHNV, YYDKDF (reference sequence). V was shortened by 3 bases and J by 4 bases, with 6 bases between the two germline ends. CDR3 length equals 13 residues. The CDR3 protein is CATSSRGNEKLFF. Here the CDR3 DNA reads TGTGCCACCAGCAGCCGCGGTAATGAAAAACTGTTTTTT.

This chain connects TRBV7-3 to TRBJ2-2, with D unclear. This CDR3 has 14 residues. The germline CDR1 and CDR2 sequences are SGHTA and FQGTGA. The ends were cut back, 5 bases at V and 0 bases at J, with 7 bases in the middle. Written as DNA, the CDR3 is TGTGCCAGCAGCGAGCTTTCGAACACCGGGGAGCTGTTTTTT. This encodes CASSELSNTGELFF.

This chain connects TRBV7-2 to TRBJ2-1; no clear D gene. Between the trimmed V and J ends, which lost 1 base and 9 bases, there was a span of 13 bases. Germline values: CDR1 SGHTA, CDR2 FQGNSA. CDR3 length equals 14 residues. As DNA, the CDR3 is TGTGCCAGCAGCTTAGAGGGCAGGCTCCGTGAGCAGTTCTTC. It translates to CASSLEGRLREQFF.